The present T cell receptor beta chain was sequenced within a study of T-cell memory formation after mild COVID-19. Background on the study: In these data, TCR clusters were largely donor specific. Regarding the study as a whole: Contracting CD4+ clones lay largely in CM and EM, with CD8+ ones residing in EMRA. SARS-CoV-2 specificity of second-wave clones peaking day 37 was unconfirmed.

J lost 4 bases, V lost 5 bases, and 6 bases had no gene match. This CDR3 contains 15 residues. The germline V gene encodes CDR1 SGHVS and CDR2 FNYEAQ. About this clonotype itself: Its antigen is not identified.

TCRdb called the 5' RACE reads again in MiXCR, with one record for every CDR3 protein. The sample has 350,000 to 400,000 distinct CDR3 sequences, about 15% seen once. This clonotype was sampled from a man aged 18 to 29 who had mild COVID-19 (a few samples of this study predate the infection). Cell type and time point are not known. The chain combines TRBV7-6 with TRBJ2-5; 11 bases match TRBD2. Source material: PBMCs or a T cell subset sorted from them (not recorded which). Written as DNA, the CDR3 is TGTGCCAGCAGCCCTTTAGCGGGAGGGGGAGAGACCCAGTACTTC. This encodes CASSPLAGGGETQYF.